The 18 T cell receptor beta chains given below trace back to one sample, sequenced in a study of CXCR3-negative and CXCR3-positive naive CD8 T cells. The libraries of TRB cDNA were prepared using 5' RACE with UMI labels. From the 5' RACE reads, TCRdb lists one entry per CDR3 protein and no DNA. The sample table sets out over 35,000 distinct CDR3 sequences. The sequenced material came from naive CXCR3- CD8+ T cells from blood. Subset given: CD45RO-CCR7+CD27+CD95- naive CD8+ T cells lacking CXCR3 (TNR3-). The receptors were gathered from a human donor in good health. Some clones in this sample may be carry-over from other donors' samples.

This chain uses TRBV12-3 or TRBV12-4 with TRBJ2-7; TCRdb's D call of TRBD1 is untestable without DNA. CDR3 length equals 13 residues. This CDR3 is CASSPGRSYEQYF.

The V gene is TRBV29-1, the J gene TRBJ2-2. This CDR3 spans 11 amino acids. Per the germline V gene, CDR1 is SQVTM and CDR2 is ANQGSEA. The CDR3 here is CSARETGELFF.

The rearrangement links TRBV6-6 to TRBJ2-2. In germline, CDR1 is MNHNY, CDR2 SVGAGI (reference sequence). The CDR3 contains 13 residues. This CDR3 reads CASQANPTGELFF.

This sequence joins TRBV19 and TRBJ1-5; lacking DNA, the TRBD1 call made by TCRdb goes unchecked. Germline values: CDR1 LNHDA, CDR2 SQIVND (reference sequence). This CDR3 spans 14 amino acids. CDR3 in amino acids: CASSPRGINQPQHF.

The genes are TRBV28 and TRBJ2-3. This CDR3 is built from 17 residues. Looked up from germline, CDR1 is MDHEN and CDR2 is SYDVKM. CDR3 sequence reads: CASSLGIVSPLTDTQYF.

The gene calls are TRBV12-3 or TRBV12-4 and TRBJ1-2; TCRdb gives TRBD1 as the D gene, but with no DNA this cannot be confirmed. This CDR3 contains 15 residues. CDR3 loop: CASSLAEGQGNGYTF.

This sequence joins TRBV20-1 and TRBJ2-3; TCRdb picks TRBD2, but there is no DNA to check that call. The CDR3 sequence is 15 residues long. Per the germline V gene, CDR1 is DFQATT and CDR2 is SNEGSKA (reference sequence). The CDR3 spells CSARDMAAGGDTQYF.

V gene TRBV25-1 combines with J gene TRBJ2-3; TCRdb's assignment of TRBD2 cannot be checked, as there is no DNA. CDR1 and CDR2 from the germline V gene are MGHDK and SYGVNS. The CDR3 sequence is 14 residues long. CDR3 residues: CASSPPPGTDTQYF.

The chain uses TRBV18 and TRBJ2-1; lacking DNA, the TRBD1 call made by TCRdb goes unchecked. This CDR3 has 16 amino acids. The germline gives CDR1 KGHSH, CDR2 LQKENI. This CDR3 reads CASSPQGASSYNEQFF.

The chain combines TRBV6-5 with TRBJ2-5; TCRdb's D gene call, TRBD2, goes unchecked for lack of DNA. Germline V lookup: CDR1 MNHEY, CDR2 SVGAGI. The CDR3 covers 13 residues. The CDR3 reads CASAFRAGLAQYF.

The CDR3: CASSLSLASSYEQYF. The chain couples TRBV27 to TRBJ2-7. The germline CDR1 and CDR2 sequences are MNHEY and SMNVEV (reference sequence). The CDR3 contains 15 residues.

The genes are TRBV6-5 and TRBJ1-2; TCRdb designates TRBD1, a call that cannot be tested without DNA. CDR3 length equals 14 residues. Looked up from germline, CDR1 is MNHEY and CDR2 is SVGAGI. CDR3: CASSSGQANYGYTF.

The genes are TRBV24-1 and TRBJ2-1; without DNA, the TCRdb call of TRBD1 cannot be checked. The length of the CDR3 is 15 residues. Germline assignment: CDR1 KGHDR and CDR2 SFDVKD. CDR3 sequence: CATSDLGQGAFEQFF.

The chain joins TRBV11-2 to TRBJ2-5; TCRdb's assignment of TRBD1 cannot be checked, as there is no DNA. The germline CDR1 and CDR2 sequences are SGHAT and FQNNGV. CDR3 size: 13 residues. The CDR3 spells CASSLEGDETQYF. Based on the CDR3 plus reference TRBV11-2 and TRBJ2-5, the full variable domain is EAGVAQSPRYKIIEKRQSVAFWCNPISGHATLYWYQQILGQGPKLLIQFQNNGVVDDSQLPKDRFSAERLKGVDSTLKIQPAKLEDSAVYLCASSLEGDETQYFGPGTRLLVL.

The V and J genes are TRBV5-1 and TRBJ2-1; TCRdb designates TRBD1, a call that cannot be tested without DNA. The CDR3 has 18 amino acids. Germline V gene sequence: CDR1 SGHRS, CDR2 YFSETQ. CDR3 sequence reads: CASSLGAQRGPSYNEQFF.

The chain employs TRBV3-1 and TRBJ1-2. The CDR3 length is 13 residues. Germline CDR1 and CDR2: LGHDT and YNNKEL (reference sequence). The CDR3 region is CASSQDRAYGYTF.

The chain carries TRBV27 and TRBJ2-1. The CDR3 has 13 amino acids. Germline V lookup: CDR1 MNHEY, CDR2 SMNVEV (reference sequence). This CDR3 is CASSSTRFHEQFF.

This rearrangement joins TRBV15 to TRBJ1-2; TCRdb names TRBD1, which stays unverified in the absence of DNA. Germline V gene data show CDR1 as LNHNV and CDR2 as YYDKDF (reference sequence). The CDR3 length is 14 residues. The CDR3 sequence is CATSRDGTVYGYTF.